Described below is a single T cell receptor (beta chain) sequence and its context. The CDR3 runs to 16 residues. The germline CDR1 and CDR2 sequences are MNHNS and SASEGT. V lost 7 bases and J 2 bases, leaving 18 bases between the germline ends. These data originate in a study of shared clonotypes between healthy human individuals. Repertoires were generated with immunoSEQ multiplex PCR, while TCRdb's copy carries only in-frame clones and drops some. The sample contains 600,000 to 800,000 clones, over 55% of which appear only once. The J gene is TRBJ1-5, the V gene TRBV6-1; weak D call: TRBD1 (5 bases). The source is a woman aged 30 to 39 in good health. Sequenced: memory CD4+ T cells sorted from blood. Regarding subset: CD45RA-negative fraction. The CDR3: CASNDRTRAGNQPQHF. CDR3 sequence (DNA): TGTGCCAGCAATGATCGAACCAGGGCTGGCAATCAGCCCCAGCATTTT.